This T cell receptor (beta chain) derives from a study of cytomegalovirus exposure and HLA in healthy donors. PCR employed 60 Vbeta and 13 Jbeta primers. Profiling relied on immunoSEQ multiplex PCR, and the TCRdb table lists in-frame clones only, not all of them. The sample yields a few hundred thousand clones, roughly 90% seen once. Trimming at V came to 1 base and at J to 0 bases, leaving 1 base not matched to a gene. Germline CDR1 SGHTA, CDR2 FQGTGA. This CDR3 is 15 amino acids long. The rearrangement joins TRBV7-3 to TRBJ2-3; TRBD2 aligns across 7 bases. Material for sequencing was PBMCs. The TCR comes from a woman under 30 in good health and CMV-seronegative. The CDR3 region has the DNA TGTGCCAGCAGCTTAAGGGGACTAAGCACAGATACGCAGTATTTT. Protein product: CASSLRGLSTDTQYF.